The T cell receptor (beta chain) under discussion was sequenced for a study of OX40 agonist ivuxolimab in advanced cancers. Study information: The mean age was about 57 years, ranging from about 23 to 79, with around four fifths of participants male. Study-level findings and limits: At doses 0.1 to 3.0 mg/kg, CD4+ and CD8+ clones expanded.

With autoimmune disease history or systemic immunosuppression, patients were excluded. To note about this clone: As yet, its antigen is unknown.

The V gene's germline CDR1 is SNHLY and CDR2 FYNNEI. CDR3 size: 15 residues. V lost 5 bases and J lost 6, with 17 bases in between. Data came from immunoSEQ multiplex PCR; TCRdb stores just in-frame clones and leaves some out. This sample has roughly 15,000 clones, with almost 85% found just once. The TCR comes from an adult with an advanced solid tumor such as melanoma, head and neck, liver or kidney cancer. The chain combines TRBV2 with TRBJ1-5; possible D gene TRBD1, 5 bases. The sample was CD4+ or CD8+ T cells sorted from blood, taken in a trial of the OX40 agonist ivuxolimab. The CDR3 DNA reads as TGTGCCAGCAGTCCCCGAAGGGGATCAGGTCAGCCCCAGCATTTT. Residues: CASSPRRGSGQPQHF.